This T cell receptor beta chain was recorded in a study of blood T cells in healthy people across ages. Study conclusions and caveats: Researchers said unsorted PBMCs prevented a conclusive naive versus antigen-experienced comparison. Compared with aged donors, long-lived donors showed fewer expanded clones, suggesting selection. TCR beta diversity per million T cells fell roughly linearly with age.

Primers used in a second PCR of roughly 6 to 12 cycles were a sample-barcoded 5' primer and a J-beta primer mix. Carrying 12 random nucleotides, a template-switch adaptor labeled each individual cDNA molecule. Each CDR3 protein is one row after TCRdb ran MiXCR on the 5' RACE reads. The data show over 600,000 distinct CDR3 sequences, over 40% seen once. The table lists this clonotype with a few counts. Its antigen is unknown. CDR3 size: 15 residues. V lost 1 base to trimming and J lost 2 bases, with 6 bases between them. CDR1 and CDR2 (germline): MDHEN, SYDVKM. The TCR comes from an older man in good health. Material for sequencing was blood. This chain connects TRBV28 to TRBJ2-6, with a tentative D call TRBD1 (6 bases). In DNA form, the CDR3 reads TGTGCCAGCAGTTTATACAGGGCTGGGGCCAACGTCCTGACTTTC. This encodes CASSLYRAGANVLTF. Drawing the rest from reference TRBV28 and TRBJ2-6, the complete variable domain is DVKVTQSSRYLVKRTGEKVFLECVQDMDHENMFWYRQDPGLGLRLIYFSYDVKMKEKGDIPEGYSVSREKKERFSLILESASTNQTSMYLCASSLYRAGANVLTFGAGSRLTVL.